This paragraph covers one T cell receptor (beta chain) sequence. The antigen remains unidentified. This CDR3 is also generated by other DNA sequences in the sample. The germline V gene has CDR1 MRHNA and CDR2 SNTAGT. The CDR3 runs 15 residues. V dropped 0 bases and J dropped 0 bases, with 7 bases sitting between them. The sample comes from a study of shared clonotypes between healthy human individuals. Study-level results: Sorted-subset sequencing was shown by rarefaction to be incomplete despite large depth.

Sequencing was performed with immunoSEQ multiplex PCR; in TCRdb, only in-frame clones are kept and a portion is missing. The table has over a million clones, roughly 96% seen once; the top ten hold over 1%. The rearrangement uses TRBV6-4 and TRBJ2-3, with no clear D. The sequence was collected from a man aged 30 to 39 in good health. Sequencing was performed on naive CD4+ T cells sorted from blood. Documented subset: CD45RA+ positively selected. The CDR3 DNA follows: TGTGCCAGCAGTGACTCTGGTGGTAGCACAGATACGCAGTATTTT. Translating it yields CASSDSGGSTDTQYF.